This T cell receptor beta chain was identified in a study of blood T cell repertoires in COVID-19 (dated by TCRdb to 2018 to 2020). In terms of the full investigation: Collaborator samples came from the United States, Italy and Spain and covered acute and convalescent phases of COVID-19. The sample metadata nearly always contained a de-identified subject ID, COVID-19 status, age in years and sex. Where available, HLA class I and class II types were obtained from metadata supplied by the sample provider rather than from assay-based typing. A freely available public database, intended as a resource for researchers studying the immune response to SARS-CoV-2, is where the repertoires were released. The samples were drawn from the first 160 participants of the ongoing ImmuneRACE study and from over 950 subjects provided by 6 global collaborators. Deeply sampled blood TCRbeta repertoires from subjects exposed to, actively infected with, or recovered from COVID-19 were included in the dataset. The material from the prospective study consisted of cDNA or gDNA derived from T cells, B-cell-depleted T cells, or PBMCs. Study-level results and caveats: How much clinical and demographic metadata was included differed by source and by participant, and the metadata was provided uncurated.

Inclusive of the bounding cysteine and phenylalanine, the CDR3 is 15 residues long. Kept here is only the CDR3 DNA, which spans 45 bases and is read in frame from base 1. Between the V and J ends, shortened by 3 bases and 1 base respectively, the junction contains 13 bases. The germline V gene gives CDR1 as SGHTS and CDR2 as YDEGEE. In the prospective study, participants were roughly 18 to 95 years old, resided in 20 to 30 geographic areas of the United States, and were enrolled through a virtual design. In the prospective study, cohorts were assigned on the basis of participant-reported clinical history obtained from a screening survey and a study questionnaire. For ImmuneRACE Cohort 3, a participant was defined as recovered based on two consecutive negative NP/OP PCR tests, clearance by a healthcare professional, or resolution of symptoms. Each participant in the prospective study had whole blood, serum and a nasopharyngeal or oropharyngeal swab collected by mobile phlebotomists. Over a roughly two-month period, participants in the prospective study had the option of providing additional blood draws and questionnaires. Blood samples from the prospective study were shipped frozen or at room temperature prior to DNA extraction.

This clone was seen more than once but under ten times. Its specific antigen is unknown. No much larger clone is present one base from it, and per-base qualities are unavailable. TCRbeta CDR3 regions were amplified from genomic DNA by means of the immunoSEQ Assay, a bias-controlled multiplex PCR. The paper's data handling went like this. The number of nucleated cells in each sample was estimated from the amplification of reference gene primers within the assay. To quantify the absolute abundance of each unique TCRbeta CDR3 rearrangement, sequence reads were collapsed and filtered. Productive Simpson clonality was computed per sample as the square root of Simpson's diversity index over productive rearrangements. TCRdb holds this immuneACCESS table with in-frame rearrangements only. Some clones are missing; in checked studies, unresolved V genes explain under half, and the rest has no known cause. The V and J calls and clone size are taken from that table; D and trimming were inferred from the DNA. The sample profile shows over 200,000 clones; 75% to 90% of them were found once. About 9.3% of the sample rests with the top ten.

The receptor was derived from a man aged 35-49 years who had recovered from COVID-19. The sample taken for sequencing was PBMCs or T cells enriched from blood (not recorded which). This sequence uses TRBV5-8 and TRBJ1-1; the D gene is possibly TRBD1, with 6 bases matching. CDR3 loop: CASSSMTGWNTEAFF. The bases read TGTGCCAGCAGCTCCATGACAGGCTGGAACACTGAAGCTTTCTTT.